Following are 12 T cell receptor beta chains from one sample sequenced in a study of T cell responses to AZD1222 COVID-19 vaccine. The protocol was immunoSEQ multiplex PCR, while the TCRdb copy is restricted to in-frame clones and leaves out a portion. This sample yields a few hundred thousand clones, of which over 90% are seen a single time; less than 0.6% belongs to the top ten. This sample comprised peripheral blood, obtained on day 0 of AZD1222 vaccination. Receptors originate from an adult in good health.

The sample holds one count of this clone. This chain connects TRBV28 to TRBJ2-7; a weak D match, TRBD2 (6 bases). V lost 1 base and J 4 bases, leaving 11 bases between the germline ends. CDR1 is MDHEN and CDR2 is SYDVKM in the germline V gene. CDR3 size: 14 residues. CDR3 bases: TGTGCCAGCAGTTTATCCCCAGGGAGGTACGAGCAGTACTTC. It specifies CASSLSPGRYEQYF.

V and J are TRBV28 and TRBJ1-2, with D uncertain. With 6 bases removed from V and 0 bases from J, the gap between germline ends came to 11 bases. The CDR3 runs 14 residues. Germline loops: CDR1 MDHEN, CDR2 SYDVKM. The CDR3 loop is CASSYVVPNYGYTF. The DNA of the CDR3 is TGTGCCAGCAGCTACGTAGTTCCTAACTATGGCTACACCTTC.

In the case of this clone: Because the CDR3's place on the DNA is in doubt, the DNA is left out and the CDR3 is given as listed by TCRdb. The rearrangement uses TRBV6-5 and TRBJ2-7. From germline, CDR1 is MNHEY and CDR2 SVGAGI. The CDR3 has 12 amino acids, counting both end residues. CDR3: CASILDGYEQYF.

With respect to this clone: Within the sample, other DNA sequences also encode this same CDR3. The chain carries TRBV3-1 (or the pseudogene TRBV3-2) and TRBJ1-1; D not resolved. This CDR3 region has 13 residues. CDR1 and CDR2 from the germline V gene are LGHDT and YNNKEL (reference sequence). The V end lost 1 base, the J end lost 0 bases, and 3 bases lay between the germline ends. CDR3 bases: TGTGCCAGCAGCCAAGCATTGAACACTGAAGCTTTCTTT. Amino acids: CASSQALNTEAFF.

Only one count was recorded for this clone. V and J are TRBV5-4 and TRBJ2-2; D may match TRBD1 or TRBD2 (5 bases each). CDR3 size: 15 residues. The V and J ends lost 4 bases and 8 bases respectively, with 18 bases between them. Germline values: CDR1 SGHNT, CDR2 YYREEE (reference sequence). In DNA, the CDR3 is TGTGCCAGCAGCCCGGGACCCCCATCGATAGGGGAGCTGTTTTTT. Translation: CASSPGPPSIGELFF.

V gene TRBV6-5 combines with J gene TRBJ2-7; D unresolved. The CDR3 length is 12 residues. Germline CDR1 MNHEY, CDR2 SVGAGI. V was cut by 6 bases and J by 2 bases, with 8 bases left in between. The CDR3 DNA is TGTGCCAGCAGGACAACAGCCTACGAGCAGTACTTC. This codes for CASRTTAYEQYF.

Here the CDR3 DNA reads TGTGCCAGCAGTTTATGGGGGGGCTCTGGGGCCAACGTCCTGACTTTC. Protein sequence: CASSLWGGSGANVLTF. The chain employs TRBV28 and TRBJ2-6, with a tentative D call TRBD2 (6 bases). V shed 0 bases and J shed 0 bases, with 6 bases lying between them. CDR1 and CDR2 (germline): MDHEN, SYDVKM. The CDR3 is 16 residues long. The whole variable domain, remainder taken from reference TRBV28 and TRBJ2-6, is DVKVTQSSRYLVKRTGEKVFLECVQDMDHENMFWYRQDPGLGLRLIYFSYDVKMKEKGDIPEGYSVSREKKERFSLILESASTNQTSMYLCASSLWGGSGANVLTFGAGSRLTVL.

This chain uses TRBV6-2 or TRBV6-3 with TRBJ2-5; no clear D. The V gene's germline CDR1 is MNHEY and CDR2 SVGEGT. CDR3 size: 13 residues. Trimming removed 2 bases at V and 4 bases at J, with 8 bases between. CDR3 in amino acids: CASSYGVLETQYF. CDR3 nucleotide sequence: TGTGCCAGCAGTTACGGGGTCTTAGAGACCCAGTACTTC.

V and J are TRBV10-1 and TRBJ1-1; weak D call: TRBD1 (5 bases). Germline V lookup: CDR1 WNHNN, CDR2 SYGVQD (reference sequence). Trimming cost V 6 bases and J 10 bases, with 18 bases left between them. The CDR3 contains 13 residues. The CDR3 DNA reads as TGCGCCAGCAGCAGGTTAGGGGCGCGTCGAGCTTTCTTT. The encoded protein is CASSRLGARRAFF.

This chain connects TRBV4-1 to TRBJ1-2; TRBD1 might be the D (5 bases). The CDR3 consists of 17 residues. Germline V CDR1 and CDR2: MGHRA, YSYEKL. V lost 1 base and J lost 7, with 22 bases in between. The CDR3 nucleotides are TGCGCCAGCAGCCAAGTTTATCTATTGGCCACAGGTGGTGGCTACACCTTC. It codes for CASSQVYLLATGGGYTF.

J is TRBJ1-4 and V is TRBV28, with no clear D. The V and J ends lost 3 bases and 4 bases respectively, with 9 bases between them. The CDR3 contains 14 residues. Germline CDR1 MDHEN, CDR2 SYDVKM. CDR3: CASSFPRFNEKLFF. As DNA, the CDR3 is TGTGCCAGCAGTTTCCCGAGGTTTAATGAAAAACTGTTTTTT. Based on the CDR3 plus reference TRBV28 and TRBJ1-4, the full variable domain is DVKVTQSSRYLVKRTGEKVFLECVQDMDHENMFWYRQDPGLGLRLIYFSYDVKMKEKGDIPEGYSVSREKKERFSLILESASTNQTSMYLCASSFPRFNEKLFFGSGTQLSVL.

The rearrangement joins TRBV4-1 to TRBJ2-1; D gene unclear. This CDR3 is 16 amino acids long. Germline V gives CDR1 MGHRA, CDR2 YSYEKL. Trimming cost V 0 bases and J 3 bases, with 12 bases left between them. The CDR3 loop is CASSQDAASLYNEQFF. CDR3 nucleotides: TGCGCCAGCAGCCAAGATGCGGCTAGTCTCTACAATGAGCAGTTCTTC.